The entry that follows covers one TCR beta chain sequence. As yet, its antigen is unknown. Patients who underwent sequencing had shown CD8+CD57+ cell expansion by flow cytometry. All patients had severe acquired aplastic anemia. The junction had 7 bases not matched to a gene; V was cut back by 6 bases and J by 4 bases. Germline V gene data show CDR1 as SNHLY and CDR2 as FYNNEI. The CDR3 length is 14 residues. The sample is drawn from a study of CD8+CD57+ T cells in acquired aplastic anemia. Study-level results: Both patients and controls carried the same twenty-nine CD8+ CDR3 sequences.

TCR beta VDJ and CDR3 profiling used genomic DNA as template. MiXCR, run by TCRdb on the reads, gives a single entry per CDR3 protein. The data hold 180,000 or so distinct CDR3 sequences, with about three fifths observed a single time. The sequencing sample was made of sorted CD4+, CD8+, or CD8+CD57+ T cells (not recorded which) from PBMCs. This chain links TRBV2 with TRBJ2-7; TRBD1 aligns across 9 bases. This receptor was obtained from a human donor with aplastic anemia. CDR3 coding DNA: TGTGCCAGCAGCCCGGACAGGGGTGTGTACGAGCAGTACTTC. It is translated as CASSPDRGVYEQYF.